This T cell receptor beta chain was documented in a study of a mutant IDH1 vaccine in newly diagnosed glioma. Overall study: Most had both radiotherapy and temozolomide beforehand; others had only one.

Time point noted: week 23, last vaccination. Every vaccination contained 300 ug of the mutant IDH1 20-mer peptide and was paired with topical imiquimod. Regarding this clone: What it binds is not known.

Clones were read by immunoSEQ multiplex PCR, and TCRdb kept only the in-frame ones, dropping some. There are under 50,000 clones in the sample; around 93% occur only once, and roughly 3.9% lies in the top ten. V shed 4 bases and J shed 8 bases, with 18 bases lying between them. The germline V gene has CDR1 SGHDN and CDR2 FVKESK. The CDR3 loop spans 15 amino acids. J is TRBJ2-1 and V is TRBV14, with D maybe TRBD2 (6 bases). The receptor's source is a man aged 50 or older with glioma. Sequences were derived from PBMCs, sampled from a glioma patient whose treatment included an IDH1 peptide vaccine. CDR3 nucleotide sequence: TGTGCCAGCAGCCTCCGGGACTCTACCGAAGATGAGCAGTTCTTC. Encoded protein: CASSLRDSTEDEQFF. The full variable domain, rest sourced from reference TRBV14 and TRBJ2-1, is EAGVTQFPSHSVIEKGQTVTLRCDPISGHDNLYWYRRVMGKEIKFLLHFVKESKQDESGMPNNRFLAERTGGTYSTLKVQPAELEDSGVYFCASSLRDSTEDEQFFGPGTRLTVL.